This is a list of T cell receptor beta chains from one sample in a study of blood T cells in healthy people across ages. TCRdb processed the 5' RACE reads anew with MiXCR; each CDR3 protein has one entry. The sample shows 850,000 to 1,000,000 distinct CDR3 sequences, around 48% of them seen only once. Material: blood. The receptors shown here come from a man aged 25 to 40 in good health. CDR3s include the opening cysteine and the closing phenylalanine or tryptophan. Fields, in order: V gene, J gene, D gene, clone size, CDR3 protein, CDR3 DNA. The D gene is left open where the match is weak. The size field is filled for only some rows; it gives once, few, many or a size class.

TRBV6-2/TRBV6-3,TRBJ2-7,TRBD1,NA,CASRKAGTGGNEQYF,TGTGCCAGCCGCAAAGCCGGGACAGGGGGAAATGAGCAGTACTTC
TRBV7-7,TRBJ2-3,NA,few,CASSPGRLVNTDTQYF,TGTGCTAGCAGCCCCGGTCGACTCGTTAATACAGATACGCAGTATTTT
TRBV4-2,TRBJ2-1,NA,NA,CASSQQVAYNEQFF,TGTGCCAGCAGCCAACAGGTAGCCTACAATGAGCAGTTCTTC
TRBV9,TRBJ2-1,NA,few,CASSMSGNEQFF,TGTGCCAGCAGCATGAGTGGGAATGAGCAGTTCTTC
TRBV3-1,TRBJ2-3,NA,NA,CASSQDPNSYDTQYF,TGTGCCAGCAGCCAAGACCCTAACTCCTATGATACGCAGTATTTT
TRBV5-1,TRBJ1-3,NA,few,CASSWGQGPGNTIYF,TGCGCCAGCAGCTGGGGCCAGGGGCCCGGAAACACCATATATTTT
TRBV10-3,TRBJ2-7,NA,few,CAISETGPDEQYF,TGTGCCATCAGTGAGACAGGGCCCGACGAGCAGTACTTC
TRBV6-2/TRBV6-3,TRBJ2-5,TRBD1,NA,CASSTGQAAQETQYF,TGTGCCAGCAGTACTGGACAGGCGGCTCAAGAGACCCAGTACTTC
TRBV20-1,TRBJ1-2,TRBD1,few,CSAKLSDRGNGYTF,TGCAGTGCTAAACTCTCGGACAGGGGAAATGGCTACACCTTC
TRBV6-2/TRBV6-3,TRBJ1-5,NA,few,CASSYSSRMTEFNQPQHF,TGTGCCAGCAGTTACTCGAGCCGGATGACGGAATTCAATCAGCCCCAGCATTTT
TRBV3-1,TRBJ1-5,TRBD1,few,CASSQDPTGLAARDSNQPQHF,TGTGCCAGCAGCCAAGATCCGACAGGGCTGGCCGCGCGAGATAGCAATCAGCCCCAGCATTTT
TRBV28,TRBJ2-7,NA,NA,CASYKPGAHEQYF,TGTGCCAGCTATAAGCCAGGGGCCCACGAGCAGTACTTC
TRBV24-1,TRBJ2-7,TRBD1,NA,CATSYAGGDEQYF,TGTGCCACCAGTTATGCAGGGGGCGACGAGCAGTACTTC
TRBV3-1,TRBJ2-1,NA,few,CASRQDRSSYNEQFF,TGTGCCAGCAGACAAGACAGAAGCTCCTACAATGAGCAGTTCTTC
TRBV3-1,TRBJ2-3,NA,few,CASSPSQGATDTQYF,TGTGCCAGCAGCCCTTCACAGGGCGCCACAGATACGCAGTATTTT
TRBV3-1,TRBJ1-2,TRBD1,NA,CASSQGGGQGTLYGYTF,TGTGCCAGCAGCCAAGGGGGGGGACAGGGAACCCTCTATGGCTACACCTTC
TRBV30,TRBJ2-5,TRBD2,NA,CAWSVSRLASDNEQYF,TGTGCCTGGAGTGTAAGCCGACTAGCCAGCGACAATGAGCAGTACTTC
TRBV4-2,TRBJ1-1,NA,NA,CASSQDVSAFTEAFF,TGTGCCAGCAGCCAAGATGTGTCTGCCTTCACTGAAGCTTTCTTT
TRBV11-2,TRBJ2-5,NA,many,CASSLRLQETQYF,TGTGCCAGCAGCTTACGACTACAAGAGACCCAGTACTTC
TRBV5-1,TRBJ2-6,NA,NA,CASSASSRANVLTF,TGCGCCAGCAGCGCCAGCTCTAGGGCCAACGTCCTGACTTTC
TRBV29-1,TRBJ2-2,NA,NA,CSVVVQDRSTGELFF,TGCAGCGTTGTTGTGCAGGATAGGAGCACCGGGGAGCTGTTTTTT
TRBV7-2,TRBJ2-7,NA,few,CASSPSSSGHSYEQYF,TGTGCCAGCAGCCCCAGTAGTTCGGGACACTCCTACGAGCAGTACTTC
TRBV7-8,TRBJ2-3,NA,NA,CASSFGAVTDTQYF,TGTGCCAGCAGCTTTGGGGCAGTCACAGATACGCAGTATTTT
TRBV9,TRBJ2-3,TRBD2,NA,CASSPRGSGGQADTQYF,TGTGCCAGCAGCCCTAGAGGTAGCGGGGGGCAAGCAGATACGCAGTATTTT
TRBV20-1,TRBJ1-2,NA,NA,CSARGRPSYGYTF,TGCAGTGCTAGAGGGCGTCCGAGCTATGGCTACACCTTC
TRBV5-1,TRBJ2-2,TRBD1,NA,CAGSPDRDTGELFF,TGCGCCGGCAGCCCAGACAGGGACACCGGGGAGCTGTTTTTT
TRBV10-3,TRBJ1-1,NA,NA,CAISGVGENTEAFF,TGTGCCATCAGCGGGGTGGGGGAGAACACTGAAGCTTTCTTT
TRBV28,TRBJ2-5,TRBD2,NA,CASSPDPLAGDQETQYF,TGTGCCAGCAGCCCCGACCCACTAGCGGGGGACCAAGAGACCCAGTACTTC
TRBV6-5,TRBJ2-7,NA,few,CASSYQDGPYEQYF,TGTGCCAGCAGTTACCAGGACGGGCCCTACGAGCAGTACTTC
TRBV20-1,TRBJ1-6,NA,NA,CSARDGEVLSVLHF,TGCAGTGCTAGAGACGGGGAGGTCCTCTCGGTCCTCCACTTT
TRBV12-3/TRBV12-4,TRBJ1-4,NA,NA,CASRLAGTGGKLFF,TGTGCCAGCAGACTGGCAGGGACGGGAGGAAAACTGTTTTTT
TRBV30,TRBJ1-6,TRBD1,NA,CAWRPAGTGSSPLHF,TGTGCCTGGAGACCCGCCGGGACAGGGAGTTCACCCCTCCACTTT
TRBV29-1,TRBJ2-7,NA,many,CSVAMRDPNEQYF,TGCAGCGTTGCCATGCGGGATCCCAACGAGCAGTACTTC
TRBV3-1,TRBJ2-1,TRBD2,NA,CASSYLAGGPNNEQFF,TGTGCCAGCAGCTATCTAGCGGGGGGGCCTAACAATGAGCAGTTCTTC
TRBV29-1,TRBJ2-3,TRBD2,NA,CSVDPTSVGTDTQYF,TGCAGCGTCGATCCGACTAGCGTCGGCACAGATACGCAGTATTTT
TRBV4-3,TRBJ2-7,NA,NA,CASSQEWVQAGYEQYF,TGCGCCAGCAGCCAAGAGTGGGTGCAGGCCGGTTACGAGCAGTACTTC
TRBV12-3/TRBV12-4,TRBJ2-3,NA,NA,CASSFGGPVSTDTQYF,TGTGCCAGCAGTTTTGGGGGGCCGGTTAGCACAGATACGCAGTATTTT
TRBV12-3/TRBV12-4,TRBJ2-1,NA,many,CASSLSAGSYNEQFF,TGTGCCAGCAGTTTATCGGCAGGCTCCTACAATGAGCAGTTCTTC
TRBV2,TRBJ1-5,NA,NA,CASSWARRGNQPQHF,TGTGCCAGCAGCTGGGCCCGGAGGGGCAATCAGCCCCAGCATTTT
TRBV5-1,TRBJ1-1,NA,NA,CASSPGGEDTEAFF,TGCGCCAGCAGCCCAGGTGGGGAAGACACTGAAGCTTTCTTT